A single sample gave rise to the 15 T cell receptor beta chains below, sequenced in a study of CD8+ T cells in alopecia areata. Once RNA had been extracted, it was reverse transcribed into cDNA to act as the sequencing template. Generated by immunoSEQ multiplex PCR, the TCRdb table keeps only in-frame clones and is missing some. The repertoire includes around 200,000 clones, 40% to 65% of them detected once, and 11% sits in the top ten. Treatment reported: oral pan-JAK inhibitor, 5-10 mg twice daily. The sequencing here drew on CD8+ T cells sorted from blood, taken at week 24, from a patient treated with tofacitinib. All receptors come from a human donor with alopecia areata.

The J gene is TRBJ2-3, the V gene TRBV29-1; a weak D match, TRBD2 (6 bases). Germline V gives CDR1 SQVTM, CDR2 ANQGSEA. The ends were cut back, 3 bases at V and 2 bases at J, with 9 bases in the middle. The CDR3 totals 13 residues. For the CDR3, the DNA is TGCAGCGTTGAGGGGGGATACACAGATACGCAGTATTTT. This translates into CSVEGGYTDTQYF.

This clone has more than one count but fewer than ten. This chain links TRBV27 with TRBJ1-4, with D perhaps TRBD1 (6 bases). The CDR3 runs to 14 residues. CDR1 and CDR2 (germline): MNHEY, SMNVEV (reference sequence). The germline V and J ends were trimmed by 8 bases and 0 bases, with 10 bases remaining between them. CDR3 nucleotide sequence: TGTGCCAGCCGCGGGACAACAACTAATGAAAAACTGTTTTTT. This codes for CASRGTTTNEKLFF.

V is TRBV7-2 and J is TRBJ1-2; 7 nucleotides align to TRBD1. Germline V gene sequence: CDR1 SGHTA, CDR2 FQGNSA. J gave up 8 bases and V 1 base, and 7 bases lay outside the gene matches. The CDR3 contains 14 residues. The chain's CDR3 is CASSLDRGSYGYTF. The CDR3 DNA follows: TGTGCCAGCAGCTTAGACAGGGGAAGTTACGGCTACACCTTC.

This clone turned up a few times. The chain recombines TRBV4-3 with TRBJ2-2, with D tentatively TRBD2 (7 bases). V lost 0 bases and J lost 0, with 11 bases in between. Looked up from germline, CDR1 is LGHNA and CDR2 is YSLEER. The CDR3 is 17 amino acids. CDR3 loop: CASSQDWGGSNTGELFF. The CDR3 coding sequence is TGCGCCAGCAGCCAAGACTGGGGGGGCTCGAACACCGGGGAGCTGTTTTTT.

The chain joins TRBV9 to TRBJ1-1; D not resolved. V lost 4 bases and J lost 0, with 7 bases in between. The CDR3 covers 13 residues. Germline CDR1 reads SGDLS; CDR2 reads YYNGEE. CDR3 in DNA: TGTGCCAGCAGCAAAAGGGTGAACACTGAAGCTTTCTTT. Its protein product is CASSKRVNTEAFF.

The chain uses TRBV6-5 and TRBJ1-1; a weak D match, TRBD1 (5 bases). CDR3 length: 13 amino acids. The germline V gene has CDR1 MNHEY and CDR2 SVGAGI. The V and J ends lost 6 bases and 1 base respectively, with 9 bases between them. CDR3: CASRLGENTEAFF. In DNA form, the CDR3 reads TGTGCCAGCAGGTTAGGGGAGAACACTGAAGCTTTCTTT.

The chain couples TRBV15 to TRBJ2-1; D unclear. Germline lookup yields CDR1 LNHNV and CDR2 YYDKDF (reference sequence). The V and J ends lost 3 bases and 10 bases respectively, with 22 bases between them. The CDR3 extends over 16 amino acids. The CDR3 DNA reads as TGTGCCACCAGCAGGGCCCCGTTTTCCCGACTCGGGGAGCAGTTCTTC. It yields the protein CATSRAPFSRLGEQFF.

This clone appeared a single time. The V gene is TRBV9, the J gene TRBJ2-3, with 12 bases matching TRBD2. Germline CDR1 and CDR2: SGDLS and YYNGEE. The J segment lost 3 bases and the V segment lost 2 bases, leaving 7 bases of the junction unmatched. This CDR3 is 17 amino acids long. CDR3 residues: CASSVSSGGAETDTQYF. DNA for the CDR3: TGTGCCAGCAGCGTTTCTAGCGGGGGGGCCGAAACAGATACGCAGTATTTT.

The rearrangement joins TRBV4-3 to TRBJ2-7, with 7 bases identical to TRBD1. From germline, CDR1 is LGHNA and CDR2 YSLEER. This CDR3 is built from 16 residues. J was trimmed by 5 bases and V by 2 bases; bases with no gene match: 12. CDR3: CASSQLTGTAHNEQYF. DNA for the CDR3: TGCGCCAGCAGCCAACTAACCGGGACAGCCCATAACGAGCAGTACTTC.

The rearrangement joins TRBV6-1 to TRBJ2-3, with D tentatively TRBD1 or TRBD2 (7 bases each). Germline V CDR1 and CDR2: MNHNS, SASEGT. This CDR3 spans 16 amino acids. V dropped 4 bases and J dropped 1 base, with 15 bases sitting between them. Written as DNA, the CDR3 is TGTGCCAGCAGTGGAGGGGCAGGGGGGGGCACAGATACGCAGTATTTT. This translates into CASSGGAGGGTDTQYF.

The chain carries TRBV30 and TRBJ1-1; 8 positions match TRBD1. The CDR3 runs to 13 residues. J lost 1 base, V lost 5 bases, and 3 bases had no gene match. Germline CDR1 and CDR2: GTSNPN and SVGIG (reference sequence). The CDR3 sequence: CAWVGQGNTEAFF. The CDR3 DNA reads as TGTGCCTGGGTTGGACAGGGGAACACTGAAGCTTTCTTT.

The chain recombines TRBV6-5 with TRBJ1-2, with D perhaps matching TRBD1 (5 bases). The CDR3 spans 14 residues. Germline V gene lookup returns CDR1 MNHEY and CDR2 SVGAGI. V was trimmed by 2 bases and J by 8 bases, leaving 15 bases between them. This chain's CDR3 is CASSYREGTRGYTF. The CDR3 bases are TGTGCCAGCAGTTACCGGGAGGGGACTAGAGGCTACACCTTC.

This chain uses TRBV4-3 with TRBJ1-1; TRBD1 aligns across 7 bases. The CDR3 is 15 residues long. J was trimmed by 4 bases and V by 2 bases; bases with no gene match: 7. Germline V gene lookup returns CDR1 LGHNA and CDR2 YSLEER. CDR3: CASSQSTGLGTEAFF. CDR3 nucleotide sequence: TGCGCCAGCAGCCAATCGACAGGGCTGGGCACTGAAGCTTTCTTT.

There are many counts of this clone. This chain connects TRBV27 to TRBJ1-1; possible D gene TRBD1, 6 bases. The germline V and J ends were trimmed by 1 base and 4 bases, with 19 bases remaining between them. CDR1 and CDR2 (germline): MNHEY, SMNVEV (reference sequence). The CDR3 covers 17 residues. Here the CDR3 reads CASSLYGDRQGGTEAFF. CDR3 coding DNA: TGTGCCAGCAGTTTATATGGCGACAGGCAAGGGGGCACTGAAGCTTTCTTT.

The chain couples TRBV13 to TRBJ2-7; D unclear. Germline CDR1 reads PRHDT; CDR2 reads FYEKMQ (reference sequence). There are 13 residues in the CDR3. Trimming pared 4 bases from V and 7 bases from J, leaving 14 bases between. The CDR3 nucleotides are TGTGCCAGCAGCTCGCCGCCCCCCAGAGAGCAGTACTTC. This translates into CASSSPPPREQYF. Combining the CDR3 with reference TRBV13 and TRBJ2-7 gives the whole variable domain AAGVIQSPRHLIKEKRETATLKCYPIPRHDTVYWYQQGPGQDPQFLISFYEKMQSDKGSIPDRFSAQQFSDYHSELNMSSLELGDSALYFCASSSPPPREQYFGPGTRLTVT.